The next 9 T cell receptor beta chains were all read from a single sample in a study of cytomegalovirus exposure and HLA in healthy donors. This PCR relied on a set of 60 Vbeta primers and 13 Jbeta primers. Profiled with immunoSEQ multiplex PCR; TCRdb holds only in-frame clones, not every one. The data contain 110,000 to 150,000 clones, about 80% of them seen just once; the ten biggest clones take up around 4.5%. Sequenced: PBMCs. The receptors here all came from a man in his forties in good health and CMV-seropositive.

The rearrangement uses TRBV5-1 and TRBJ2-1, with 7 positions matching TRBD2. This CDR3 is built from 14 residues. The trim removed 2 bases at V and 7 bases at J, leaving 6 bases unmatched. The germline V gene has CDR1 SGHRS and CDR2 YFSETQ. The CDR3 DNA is TGCGCCAGCAGCTTACTAGCGACTGATAATGAGCAGTTCTTC. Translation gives CASSLLATDNEQFF.

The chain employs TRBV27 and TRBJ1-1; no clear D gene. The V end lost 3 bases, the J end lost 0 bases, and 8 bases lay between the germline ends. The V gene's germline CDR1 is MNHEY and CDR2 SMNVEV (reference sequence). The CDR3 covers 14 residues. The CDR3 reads CASSLIGVNTEAFF. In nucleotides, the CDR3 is TGTGCCAGCAGTTTGATCGGGGTGAACACTGAAGCTTTCTTT.

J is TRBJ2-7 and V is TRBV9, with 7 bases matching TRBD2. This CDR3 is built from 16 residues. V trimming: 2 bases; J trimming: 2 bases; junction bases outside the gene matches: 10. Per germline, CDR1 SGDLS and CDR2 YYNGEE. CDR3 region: CASSVGWGGRTYEQYF. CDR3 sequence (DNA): TGTGCCAGCAGCGTTGGTTGGGGGGGACGCACCTACGAGCAGTACTTC.

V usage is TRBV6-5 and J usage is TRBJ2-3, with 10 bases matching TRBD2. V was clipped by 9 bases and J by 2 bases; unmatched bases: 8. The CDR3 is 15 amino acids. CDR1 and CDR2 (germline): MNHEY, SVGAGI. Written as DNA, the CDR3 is TGTGCCAGTGCGGGACTAGCGCATCCCACAGATACGCAGTATTTT. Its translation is CASAGLAHPTDTQYF.

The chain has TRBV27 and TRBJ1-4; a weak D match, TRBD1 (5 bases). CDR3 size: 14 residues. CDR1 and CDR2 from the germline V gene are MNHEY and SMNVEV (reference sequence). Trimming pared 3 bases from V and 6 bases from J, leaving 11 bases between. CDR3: CASSLVQGHEKLFF. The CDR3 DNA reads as TGTGCCAGCAGTTTGGTGCAGGGTCATGAAAAACTGTTTTTT.

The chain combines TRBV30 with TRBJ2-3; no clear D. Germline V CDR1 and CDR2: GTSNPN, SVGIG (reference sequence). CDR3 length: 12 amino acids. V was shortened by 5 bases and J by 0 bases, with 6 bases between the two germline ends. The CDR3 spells CAWGLSTDTQYF. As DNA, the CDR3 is TGTGCCTGGGGGCTTAGCACAGATACGCAGTATTTT. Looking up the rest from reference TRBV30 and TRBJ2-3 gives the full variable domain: SQTIHQWPATLVQPVGSPLSLECTVEGTSNPNLYWYRQAAGRGLQLLFYSVGIGQISSEVPQNLSASRPQDRQFILSSKKLLLSDSGFYLCAWGLSTDTQYFGPGTRLTVL.

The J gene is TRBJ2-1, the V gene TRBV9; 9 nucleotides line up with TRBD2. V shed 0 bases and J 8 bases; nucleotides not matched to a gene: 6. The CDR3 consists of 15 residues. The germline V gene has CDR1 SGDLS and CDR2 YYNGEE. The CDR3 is CASSVAASGIYEQFF. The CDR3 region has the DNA TGTGCCAGCAGCGTAGCGGCTAGCGGGATATATGAGCAGTTCTTC.

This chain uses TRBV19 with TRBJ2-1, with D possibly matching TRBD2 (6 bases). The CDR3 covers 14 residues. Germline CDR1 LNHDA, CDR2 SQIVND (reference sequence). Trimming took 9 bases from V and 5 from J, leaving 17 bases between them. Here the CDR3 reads CASTPGVWNNEQFF. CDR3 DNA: TGTGCCAGCACTCCGGGGGTGTGGAACAATGAGCAGTTCTTC.

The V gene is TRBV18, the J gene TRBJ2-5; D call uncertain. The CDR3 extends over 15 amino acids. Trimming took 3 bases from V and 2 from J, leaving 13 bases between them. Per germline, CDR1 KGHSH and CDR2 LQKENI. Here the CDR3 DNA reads TGTGCCAGCTCACCTGCAGGAATAAAACAAGAGACCCAGTACTTC. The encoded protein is CASSPAGIKQETQYF.